A selection of T cell receptor beta chains follows, all from one sample in a study of Ad26.COV2.S vaccination and SARS-CoV-2 variants. Measured with immunoSEQ multiplex PCR; TCRdb has only the in-frame clones, and not every one. This sample has roughly 300,000 clones, with around 89% found just once. Sample: peripheral blood, taken in a trial of Ad26.COV2.S vaccine versus placebo. These receptors originate from a person aged 18-65 years who received the Ad26.COV2.S COVID-19 vaccine or a placebo. The CDR3 runs from the conserved cysteine through the conserved F or W. The D gene is left open where the match is weak. Clone size, where shown, is once, few, many, or a class for clones that have expanded.

D: -; V: TRBV6-1; J: TRBJ1-3; size: -; length: 17; CDR3: CASSEYFLGQDGNTIYF; DNA: TGTGCCAGCAGTGAATATTTTCTTGGTCAGGATGGAAACACCATATATTTT
D: -; V: TRBV7-9; J: TRBJ2-7; size: -; length: 12; CDR3: CASSMDTDEQYF; DNA: TGTGCCAGCAGCATGGACACCGACGAGCAGTACTTC
D: TRBD2; V: TRBV4-3; J: TRBJ2-3; size: -; length: 18; CDR3: CASSPRYIPGLATDTQYF; DNA: TGCGCCAGCAGCCCGCGATATATCCCGGGACTAGCCACAGATACGCAGTATTTT
D: -; V: TRBV24-1; J: TRBJ2-5; size: -; length: 13; CDR3: CATSAGVQETQYF; DNA: TGTGCCACCAGTGCTGGAGTACAAGAGACCCAGTACTTC
D: -; V: TRBV20-1; J: TRBJ2-7; size: -; length: 12; CDR3: CSASNGRSEQYF; DNA: TGCAGTGCTAGTAACGGCCGTAGCGAGCAGTACTTC
D: -; V: TRBV12-3/TRBV12-4; J: TRBJ1-1; size: -; length: 13; CDR3: CASSRARNTEAFF; DNA: TGTGCCAGCAGTCGAGCCCGGAACACTGAAGCTTTCTTT
D: -; V: TRBV27; J: TRBJ1-1; size: -; length: 16; CDR3: CASSLSGGLGSTEAFF; DNA: TGTGCCAGCAGTTTATCTGGGGGGCTGGGGAGCACTGAAGCTTTCTTT
D: -; V: TRBV5-4; J: TRBJ2-7; size: once; length: 15; CDR3: CASSVDPRGSYEQYF; DNA: TGTGCCAGCAGCGTGGATCCCCGAGGATCCTACGAGCAGTACTTC
D: -; V: TRBV9; J: TRBJ2-5; size: -; length: 15; CDR3: CASSVVSGWGETQYF; DNA: TGTGCCAGCAGCGTAGTTAGTGGCTGGGGAGAGACCCAGTACTTC
D: -; V: TRBV19; J: TRBJ2-2; size: -; length: 14; CDR3: CASNPVGNTGELFF; DNA: TGTGCCAGTAACCCAGTGGGGAACACCGGGGAGCTGTTTTTT
D: -; V: TRBV10-1; J: TRBJ1-1; size: -; length: 13; CDR3: CASSDWASGEAFF; DNA: TGCGCCAGCAGTGACTGGGCCTCTGGTGAAGCTTTCTTT
D: -; V: TRBV21-1; J: TRBJ2-5; size: -; length: 22; CDR3: CASSKVDRLPCICGRPQETQYF; DNA: TGTGCCAGCAGCAAAGTGGACAGGCTCCCGTGTATTTGCGGGAGGCCGCAAGAGACCCAGTACTTC
D: -; V: TRBV27; J: TRBJ1-1; size: -; length: 14; CDR3: CASSTDGSNTEAFF; DNA: TGTGCCAGCAGTACGGACGGATCGAACACTGAAGCTTTCTTT
D: TRBD2; V: TRBV5-1; J: TRBJ2-3; size: -; length: 15; CDR3: CASSPRTSLSDTQYF; DNA: TGCGCCAGCAGCCCTAGGACTAGCCTCTCAGATACGCAGTATTTT
D: -; V: TRBV6-5; J: TRBJ1-1; size: -; length: 15; CDR3: CASSYSQGASTEAFF; DNA: TGTGCCAGCAGTTACTCGCAAGGGGCGAGCACTGAAGCTTTCTTT
D: TRBD2; V: TRBV5-1; J: TRBJ2-5; size: -; length: 14; CDR3: CASNSGGKQETQYF; DNA: TGCGCCAGCAATAGCGGGGGGAAGCAAGAGACCCAGTACTTC